What follows describes a single TCR beta chain. These data are taken from a study of blood T cell repertoires in COVID-19. Overall study context: The United States, Italy and Spain were the sources of the acute and convalescent COVID-19 samples. Sample material is recorded as cDNA or gDNA derived from T cells, B-cell-depleted T cells, or PBMCs.

As processed by the authors: Amplified reference gene primers provided the basis for estimating nucleated cell counts. Generated by immunoSEQ multiplex PCR, the TCRdb table keeps only in-frame clones and is missing some. V and J calls and clone size are copied from that table; D and trimming were computed from the DNA. This sample carries 120,000 to 150,000 clones, more than 75% of them seen once, and the ten largest clones take about 2.5%. Germline assignment: CDR1 MNHEY and CDR2 SVGEGT. This CDR3 contains 15 residues. V trimming: 5 bases; J trimming: 3 bases; junction bases outside the gene matches: 4.

Material for sequencing was peripheral blood. The chain links TRBV6-2 or TRBV6-3 to TRBJ2-2, with TRBD1 matching over 9 bases. The TCR comes from a human donor with acute or convalescent COVID-19. The donor label of this sample is uncertain. CDR3 residues: CASSNRGLDTGELFF. The CDR3 bases are TGTGCCAGCAGTAACAGGGGGCTGGACACCGGGGAGCTGTTTTTT.